This section outlines one T cell receptor beta chain sequence together with its context. Assignment of participants to cohorts was predicated upon participant-reported clinical history. This sample was taken from a study of blood T cell repertoires in COVID-19. Study in general: Donors in the United States, Italy and Spain gave samples during acute or convalescent COVID-19.

V lost 6 bases to trimming and J lost 0 bases; unmatched junction nucleotides: 4. The length of the CDR3 is 14 residues. Germline assignment: CDR1 SGHTS and CDR2 YDEGEE. Some clones are missing from TCRdb's copy, which holds only in-frame ones; the method was immunoSEQ multiplex PCR. The data show about 220,000 clones, about 91% seen once. This TCR came from a woman in her thirties with acute COVID-19. The chain employs TRBV5-8 and TRBJ1-1; 8 bases line up with TRBD1. The sequencing sample was made of PBMCs or T cells enriched from blood (not recorded which). CDR3 sequence reads: CASKTGDLNTEAFF. CDR3 in DNA: TGTGCCAGCAAGACAGGGGACTTGAACACTGAAGCTTTCTTT.